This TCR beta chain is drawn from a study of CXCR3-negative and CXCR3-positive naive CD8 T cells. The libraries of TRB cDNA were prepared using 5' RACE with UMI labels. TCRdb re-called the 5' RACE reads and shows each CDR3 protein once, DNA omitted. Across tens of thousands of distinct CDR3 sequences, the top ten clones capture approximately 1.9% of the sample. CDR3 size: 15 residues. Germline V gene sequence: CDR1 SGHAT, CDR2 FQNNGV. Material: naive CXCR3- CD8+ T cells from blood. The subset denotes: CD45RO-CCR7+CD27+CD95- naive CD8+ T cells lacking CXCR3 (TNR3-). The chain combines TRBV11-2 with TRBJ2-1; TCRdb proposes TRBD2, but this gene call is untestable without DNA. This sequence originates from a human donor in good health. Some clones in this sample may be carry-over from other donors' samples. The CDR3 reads CASSWLADPNNEQFF. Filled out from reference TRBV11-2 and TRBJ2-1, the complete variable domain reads EAGVAQSPRYKIIEKRQSVAFWCNPISGHATLYWYQQILGQGPKLLIQFQNNGVVDDSQLPKDRFSAERLKGVDSTLKIQPAKLEDSAVYLCASSWLADPNNEQFFGPGTRLTVL.